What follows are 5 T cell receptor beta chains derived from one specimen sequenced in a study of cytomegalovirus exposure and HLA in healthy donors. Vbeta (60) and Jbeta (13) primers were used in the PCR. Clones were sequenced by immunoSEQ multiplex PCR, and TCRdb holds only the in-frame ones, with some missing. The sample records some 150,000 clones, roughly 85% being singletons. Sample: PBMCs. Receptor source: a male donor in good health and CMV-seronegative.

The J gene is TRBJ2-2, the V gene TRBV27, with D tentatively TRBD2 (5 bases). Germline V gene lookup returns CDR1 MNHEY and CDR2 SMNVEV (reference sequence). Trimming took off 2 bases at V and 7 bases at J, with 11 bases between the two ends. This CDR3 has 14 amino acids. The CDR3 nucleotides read TGTGCCAGCAGTTTAGTCCCGGGGAGCGGGGAGCTGTTTTTT. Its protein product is CASSLVPGSGELFF.

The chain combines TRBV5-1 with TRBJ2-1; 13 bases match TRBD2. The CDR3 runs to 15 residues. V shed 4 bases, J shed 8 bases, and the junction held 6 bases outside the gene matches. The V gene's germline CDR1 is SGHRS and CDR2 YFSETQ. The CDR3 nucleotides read TGCGCCAGCAGCGATGGGACTAGCGGGATTGATGAGCAGTTCTTC. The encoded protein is CASSDGTSGIDEQFF.

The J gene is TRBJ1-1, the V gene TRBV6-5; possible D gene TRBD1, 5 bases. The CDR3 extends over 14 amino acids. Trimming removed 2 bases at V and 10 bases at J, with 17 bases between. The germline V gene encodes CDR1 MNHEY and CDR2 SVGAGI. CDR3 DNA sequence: TGTGCCAGCAGTTACCCCGGGACCGGGGGAGGAGCTTTCTTT. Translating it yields CASSYPGTGGGAFF.

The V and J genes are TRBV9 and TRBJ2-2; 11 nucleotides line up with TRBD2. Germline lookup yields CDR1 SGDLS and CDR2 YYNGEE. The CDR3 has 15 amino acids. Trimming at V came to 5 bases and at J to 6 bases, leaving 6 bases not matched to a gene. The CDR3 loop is CASSTRTSGPGELFF. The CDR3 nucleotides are TGTGCCAGCAGTACCCGGACTAGCGGGCCCGGGGAGCTGTTTTTT.

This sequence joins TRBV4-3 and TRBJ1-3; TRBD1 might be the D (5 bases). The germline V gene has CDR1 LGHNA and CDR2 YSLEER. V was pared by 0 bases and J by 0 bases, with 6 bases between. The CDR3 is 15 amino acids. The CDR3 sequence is CASSQDQGSGNTIYF. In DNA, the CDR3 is TGCGCCAGCAGCCAAGATCAGGGCTCTGGAAACACCATATATTTT.